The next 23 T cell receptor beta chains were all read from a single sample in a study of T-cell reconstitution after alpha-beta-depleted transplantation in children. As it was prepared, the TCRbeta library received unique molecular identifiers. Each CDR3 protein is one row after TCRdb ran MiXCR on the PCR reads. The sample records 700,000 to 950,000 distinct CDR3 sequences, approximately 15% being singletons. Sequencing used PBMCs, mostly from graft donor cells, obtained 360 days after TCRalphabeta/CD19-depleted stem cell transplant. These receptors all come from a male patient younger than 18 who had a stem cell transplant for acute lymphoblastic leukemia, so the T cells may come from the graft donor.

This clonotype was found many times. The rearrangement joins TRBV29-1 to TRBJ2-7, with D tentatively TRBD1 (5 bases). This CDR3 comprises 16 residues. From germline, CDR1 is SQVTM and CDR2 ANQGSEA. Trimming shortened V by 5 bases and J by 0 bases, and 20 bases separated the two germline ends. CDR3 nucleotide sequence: TGCAGCGTTAAGGGGCCAGGGCATTATGCCTCCTACGAGCAGTACTTC. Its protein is CSVKGPGHYASYEQYF.

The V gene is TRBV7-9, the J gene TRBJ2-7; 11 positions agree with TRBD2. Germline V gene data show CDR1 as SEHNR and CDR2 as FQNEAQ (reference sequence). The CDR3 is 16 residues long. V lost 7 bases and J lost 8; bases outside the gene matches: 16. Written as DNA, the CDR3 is TGTGCCAGCACCTCCTACTTCGGGACTAGCGGCTATAAGCAGTACTTC. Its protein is CASTSYFGTSGYKQYF.

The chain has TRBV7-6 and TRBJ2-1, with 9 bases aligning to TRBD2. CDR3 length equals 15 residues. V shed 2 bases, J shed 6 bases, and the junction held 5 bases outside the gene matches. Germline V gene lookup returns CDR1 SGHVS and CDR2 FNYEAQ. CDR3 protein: CASSLNGGRVNEQFF. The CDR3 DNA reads TGTGCCAGCAGCTTAAATGGCGGGAGGGTCAATGAGCAGTTCTTC.

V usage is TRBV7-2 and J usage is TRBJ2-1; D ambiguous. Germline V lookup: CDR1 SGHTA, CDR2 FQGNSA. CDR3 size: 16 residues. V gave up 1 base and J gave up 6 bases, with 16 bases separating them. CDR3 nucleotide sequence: TGTGCCAGCAGCTTAGGGACGTTTGAAATTGGCAATGAGCAGTTCTTC. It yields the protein CASSLGTFEIGNEQFF.

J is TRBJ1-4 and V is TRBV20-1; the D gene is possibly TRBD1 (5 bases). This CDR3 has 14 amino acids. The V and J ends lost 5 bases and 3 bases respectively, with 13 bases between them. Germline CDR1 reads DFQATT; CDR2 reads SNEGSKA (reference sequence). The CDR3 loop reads CSAGSGSPNEKLFF. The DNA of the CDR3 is TGCAGTGCTGGTTCAGGGAGCCCTAATGAAAAACTGTTTTTT.

The CDR3 DNA reads TGTGCCAGCAGTCACTACCGTACAGGGAACTATGGCTACACCTTC. Protein sequence: CASSHYRTGNYGYTF. V and J are TRBV28 and TRBJ1-2; D may be TRBD1 (6 bases). The ends were cut back, 5 bases at V and 2 bases at J, with 15 bases in the middle. There are 15 residues in the CDR3. Germline V gene sequence: CDR1 MDHEN, CDR2 SYDVKM.

CDR3 bases: TGCGCCAGCAGCTTGGGGCAGGGGGCATTAACCTACGAGCAGTACTTC. It translates to CASSLGQGALTYEQYF. The chain carries TRBV5-1 and TRBJ2-7; 8 bases agree with TRBD1. The CDR3 contains 16 residues. The germline CDR1 and CDR2 sequences are SGHRS and YFSETQ. V gave up 0 bases and J gave up 2 bases; unmatched junction bases: 7.

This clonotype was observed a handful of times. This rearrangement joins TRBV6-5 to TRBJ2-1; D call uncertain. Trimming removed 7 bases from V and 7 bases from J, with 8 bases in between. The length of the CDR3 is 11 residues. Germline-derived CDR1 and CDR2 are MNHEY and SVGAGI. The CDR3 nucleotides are TGTGCCAGCATTAGCCTGAATGAGCAGTTCTTC. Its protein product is CASISLNEQFF.

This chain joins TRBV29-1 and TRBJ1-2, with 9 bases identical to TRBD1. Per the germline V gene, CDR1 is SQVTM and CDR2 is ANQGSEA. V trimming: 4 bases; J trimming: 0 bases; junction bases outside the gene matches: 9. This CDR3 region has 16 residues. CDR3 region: CSVVTGGTTSNYGYTF. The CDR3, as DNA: TGCAGCGTTGTTACAGGGGGCACAACCTCTAACTATGGCTACACCTTC.

CDR3 region: CASSKNSGTGELFF. Here the CDR3 DNA reads TGTGCCAGCAGCAAAAATAGCGGGACCGGGGAGCTGTTTTTT. The rearrangement uses TRBV7-7 and TRBJ2-2, with 7 bases aligning to TRBD2. Germline V lookup: CDR1 SSHAT, CDR2 FNYEAQ (reference sequence). This CDR3 spans 14 amino acids. V lost 5 bases to trimming and J lost 5 bases; unmatched junction nucleotides: 5.

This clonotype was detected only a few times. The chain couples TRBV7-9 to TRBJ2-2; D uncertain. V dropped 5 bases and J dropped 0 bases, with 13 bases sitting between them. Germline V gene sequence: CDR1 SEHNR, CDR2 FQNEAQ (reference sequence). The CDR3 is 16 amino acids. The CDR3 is CASSARQSANTGELFF. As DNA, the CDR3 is TGTGCCAGCAGCGCGCGACAAAGCGCGAACACCGGGGAGCTGTTTTTT.

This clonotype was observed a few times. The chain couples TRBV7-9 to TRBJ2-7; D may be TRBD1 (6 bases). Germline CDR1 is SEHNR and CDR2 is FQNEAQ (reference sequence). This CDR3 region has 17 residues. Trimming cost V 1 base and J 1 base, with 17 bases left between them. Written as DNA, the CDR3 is TGTGCCAGCAGCTTAGGCGCGGCGACAGGAGATTCCTACGAGCAGTACTTC. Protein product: CASSLGAATGDSYEQYF.

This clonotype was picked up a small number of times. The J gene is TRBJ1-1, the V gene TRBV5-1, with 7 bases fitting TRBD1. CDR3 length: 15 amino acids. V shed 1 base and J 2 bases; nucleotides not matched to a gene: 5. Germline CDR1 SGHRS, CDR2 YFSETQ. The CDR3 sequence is CASSLSLGGNTEAFF. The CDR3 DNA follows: TGCGCCAGCAGCTTGAGTTTAGGGGGCAACACTGAAGCTTTCTTT.

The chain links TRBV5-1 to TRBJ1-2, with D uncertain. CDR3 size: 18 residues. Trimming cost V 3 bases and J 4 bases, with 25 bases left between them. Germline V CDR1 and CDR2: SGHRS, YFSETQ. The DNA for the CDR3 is TGCGCCAGCAGCTCGGGCCCCTTCTTACAGTCTTTGAGCTATGGCTACACCTTC. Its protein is CASSSGPFLQSLSYGYTF.

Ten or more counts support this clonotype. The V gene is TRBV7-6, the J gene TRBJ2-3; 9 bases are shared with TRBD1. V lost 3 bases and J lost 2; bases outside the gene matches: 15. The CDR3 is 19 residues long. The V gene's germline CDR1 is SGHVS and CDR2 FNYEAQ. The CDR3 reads CASSFTPGDREIFTDTQYF. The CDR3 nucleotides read TGTGCCAGCAGCTTCACCCCGGGGGACAGGGAGATTTTCACAGATACGCAGTATTTT.

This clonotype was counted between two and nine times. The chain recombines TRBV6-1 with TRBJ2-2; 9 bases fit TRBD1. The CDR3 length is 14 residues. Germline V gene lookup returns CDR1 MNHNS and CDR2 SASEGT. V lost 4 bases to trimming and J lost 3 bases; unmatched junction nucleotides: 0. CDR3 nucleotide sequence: TGTGCCAGCAGTGGGACAGGGGACACCGGGGAGCTGTTTTTT. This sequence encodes CASSGTGDTGELFF.

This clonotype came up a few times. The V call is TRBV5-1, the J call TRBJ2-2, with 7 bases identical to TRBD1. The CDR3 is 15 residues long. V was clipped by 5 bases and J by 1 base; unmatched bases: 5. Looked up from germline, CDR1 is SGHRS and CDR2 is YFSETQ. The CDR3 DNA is TGCGCCAGCAGACCAGGACAGGTGAACACCGGGGAGCTGTTTTTT. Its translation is CASRPGQVNTGELFF.

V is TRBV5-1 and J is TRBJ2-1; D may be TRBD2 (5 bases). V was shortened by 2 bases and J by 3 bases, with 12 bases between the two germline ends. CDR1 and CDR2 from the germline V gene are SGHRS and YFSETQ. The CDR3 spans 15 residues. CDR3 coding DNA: TGCGCCAGCAGCTTTGGCGGGCCGAACTACAATGAGCAGTTCTTC. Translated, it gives CASSFGGPNYNEQFF. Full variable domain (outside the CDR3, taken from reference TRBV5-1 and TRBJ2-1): KAGVTQTPRYLIKTRGQQVTLSCSPISGHRSVSWYQQTPGQGLQFLFEYFSETQRNKGNFPGRFSGRQFSNSRSEMNVSTLELGDSALYLCASSFGGPNYNEQFFGPGTRLTVL.

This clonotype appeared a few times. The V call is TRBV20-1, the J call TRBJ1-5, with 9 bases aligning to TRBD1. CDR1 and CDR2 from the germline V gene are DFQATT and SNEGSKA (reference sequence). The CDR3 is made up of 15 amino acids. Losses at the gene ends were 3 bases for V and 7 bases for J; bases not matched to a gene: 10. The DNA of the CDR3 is TGCAGTGCTAGCTATTACAGGGGGCTTGGACAGCCCCAGCATTTT. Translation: CSASYYRGLGQPQHF.

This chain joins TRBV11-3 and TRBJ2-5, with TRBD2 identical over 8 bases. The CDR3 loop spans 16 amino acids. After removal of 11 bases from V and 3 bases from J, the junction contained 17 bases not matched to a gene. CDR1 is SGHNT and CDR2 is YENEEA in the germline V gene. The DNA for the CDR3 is TGTGCCGACGTATCCTCCTCCGGGAGGGCCGAAGAGACCCAGTACTTC. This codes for CADVSSSGRAEETQYF.

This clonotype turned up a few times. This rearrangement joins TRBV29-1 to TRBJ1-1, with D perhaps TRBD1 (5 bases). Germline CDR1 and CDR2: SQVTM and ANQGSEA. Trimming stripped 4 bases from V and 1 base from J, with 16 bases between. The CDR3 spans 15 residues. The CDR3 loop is CSVVGAGTANTEAFF. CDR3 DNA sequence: TGCAGCGTTGTTGGAGCCGGGACTGCGAACACTGAAGCTTTCTTT.

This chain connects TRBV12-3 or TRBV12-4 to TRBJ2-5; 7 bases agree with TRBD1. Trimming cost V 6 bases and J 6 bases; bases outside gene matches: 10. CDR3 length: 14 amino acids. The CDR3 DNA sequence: TGTGCCAGCAGGGCGACAGGGCCTAAGCAGACCCAGTACTTC. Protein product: CASRATGPKQTQYF.

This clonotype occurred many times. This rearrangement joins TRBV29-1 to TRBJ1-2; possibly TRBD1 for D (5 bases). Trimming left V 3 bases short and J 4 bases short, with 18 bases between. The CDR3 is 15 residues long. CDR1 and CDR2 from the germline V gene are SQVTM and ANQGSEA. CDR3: CSVERGRGRSYGYTF. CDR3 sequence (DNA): TGCAGCGTTGAGAGGGGACGGGGCAGATCCTATGGCTACACCTTC.